These 9 T cell receptor beta chains were all obtained from the same sample, sequenced in a study of healthy donors' naive CD4 and CD8 T cells. A linear amplification protocol produced the TCR libraries from around 510 ng of total RNA. TCRdb redid the calling of the reads with MiXCR, one entry per CDR3 protein. The sample has roughly 200,000 distinct CDR3 sequences, about 74% seen once. The sequencing input was naive CD4+ and CD8+ T cells sorted from blood, pooled from several donors. Source of these receptors: a pool of human donors in good health; the sample pools cells from several healthy donors.

The chain recombines TRBV29-1 with TRBJ2-1, with 14 bases matching TRBD2. The CDR3 totals 13 residues. Germline loops: CDR1 SQVTM, CDR2 ANQGSEA. V lost 7 bases, J lost 10 bases, and 6 bases stayed unmatched. The CDR3: CSAYGLAGGEQFF. CDR3 DNA: TGCAGCGCCTACGGACTAGCGGGAGGCGAGCAGTTCTTC.

This chain joins TRBV18 and TRBJ2-7, with 9 bases that match TRBD1. This CDR3 is built from 15 residues. With 5 bases clipped from V and 2 bases from J, the junction kept 7 bases outside the gene matches. CDR1 is KGHSH, CDR2 LQKENI, per germline. This CDR3 reads CASSWGQGVAYEQYF. CDR3 coding DNA: TGTGCCAGCTCATGGGGACAGGGAGTCGCCTACGAGCAGTACTTC.

V is TRBV15 and J is TRBJ2-7; D ambiguous. The CDR3 extends over 14 amino acids. The V end lost 5 bases, the J end lost 3 bases, and 14 bases lay between the germline ends. Per germline, CDR1 LNHNV and CDR2 YYDKDF (reference sequence). The CDR3, as DNA: TGTGCCACCAGCGAGGAACAGAGCGACTACGAGCAGTACTTC. Its protein product is CATSEEQSDYEQYF.

The rearrangement joins TRBV21-1 to TRBJ2-7; the D call TRBD2 from the table was never checked on the DNA. TRBV21-1 is marked as a pseudogene. CDR3 length: 16 amino acids. The CDR3 DNA sequence: TGTGCCAGCAGCAAGGTTAGGACTAGCGGGAGTTACGAGCAGTACTTC. It encodes CASSKVRTSGSYEQYF.

CDR3 amino acids: CASSQGPQSSGANVLTF. For the CDR3, the DNA is TGTGCCAGCAGCCAGGGACCTCAAAGCTCTGGGGCCAACGTCCTGACTTTC. The chain joins TRBV6-5 to TRBJ2-6, with D tentatively TRBD1 or TRBD2 (5 bases each). V dropped 6 bases and J dropped 0 bases, with 15 bases sitting between them. The CDR3 consists of 17 residues. Looked up from germline, CDR1 is MNHEY and CDR2 is SVGAGI.

The sample holds a few counts of this clonotype. The chain combines TRBV29-1 with TRBJ2-5; TRBD2 matches 10 bases. V was clipped by 7 bases and J by 5 bases; unmatched bases: 7. There are 13 residues in the CDR3. Per germline, CDR1 SQVTM and CDR2 ANQGSEA. The CDR3 nucleotides are TGCAGCGCTAGCGGGGGCGGCGGGGAGACCCAGTACTTC. It specifies CSASGGGGETQYF.

The chain carries TRBV29-1 and TRBJ2-7, with 7 bases lining up with TRBD1. V was pared by 6 bases and J by 6 bases, with 5 bases of the junction left unmatched. Germline V gives CDR1 SQVTM, CDR2 ANQGSEA. The CDR3 covers 11 residues. The CDR3 is CSVTGSSEQYF. CDR3 in DNA: TGCAGCGTGACAGGGTCGAGCGAGCAGTACTTC.

The chain has TRBV11-2 and TRBJ2-1; no clear D. This CDR3 spans 12 amino acids. V was clipped by 4 bases and J by 10 bases, with 11 bases between them. Looked up from germline, CDR1 is SGHAT and CDR2 is FQNNGV. The CDR3 bases are TGTGCCAGCAGCTCCCTCCCATGGGAGCAGTTCTTC. The encoded protein is CASSSLPWEQFF.

The chain couples TRBV4-2 to TRBJ1-1; D remains ambiguous. The V end was cut by 4 bases, the J end by 0 bases, with 9 bases between. Germline V gene lookup returns CDR1 LGHNA and CDR2 YNFKEQ. This CDR3 spans 14 amino acids. The DNA of the CDR3 is TGTGCCAGCAGCCCGTCCCCGGTGAACACTGAAGCTTTCTTT. It specifies CASSPSPVNTEAFF.